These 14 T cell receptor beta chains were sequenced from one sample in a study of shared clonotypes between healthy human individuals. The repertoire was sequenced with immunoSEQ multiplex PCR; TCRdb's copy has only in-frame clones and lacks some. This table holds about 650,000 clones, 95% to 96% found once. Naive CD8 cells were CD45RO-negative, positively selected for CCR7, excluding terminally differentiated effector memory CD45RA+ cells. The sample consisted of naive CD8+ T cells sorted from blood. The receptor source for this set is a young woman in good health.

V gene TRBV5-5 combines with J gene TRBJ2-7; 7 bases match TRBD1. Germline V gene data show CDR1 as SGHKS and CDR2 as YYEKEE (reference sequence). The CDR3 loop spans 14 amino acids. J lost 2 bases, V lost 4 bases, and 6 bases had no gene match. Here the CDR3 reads CASSPGTAPYEQYF. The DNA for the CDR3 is TGTGCCAGCAGCCCCGGGACAGCTCCCTACGAGCAGTACTTC. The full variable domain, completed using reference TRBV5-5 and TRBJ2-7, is DAGVTQSPTHLIKTRGQQVTLRCSPISGHKSVSWYQQVLGQGPQFIFQYYEKEERGRGNFPDRFSARQFPNYSSELNVNALLLGDSALYLCASSPGTAPYEQYFGPGTRLTVT.

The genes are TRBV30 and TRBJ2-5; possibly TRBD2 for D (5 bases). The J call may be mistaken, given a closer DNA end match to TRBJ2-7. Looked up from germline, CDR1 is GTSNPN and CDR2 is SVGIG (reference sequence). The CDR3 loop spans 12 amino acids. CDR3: CAWSVIGSEQYF. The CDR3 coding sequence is TGTGCCTGGAGTGTAATAGGGAGCGAGCAGTACTTC.

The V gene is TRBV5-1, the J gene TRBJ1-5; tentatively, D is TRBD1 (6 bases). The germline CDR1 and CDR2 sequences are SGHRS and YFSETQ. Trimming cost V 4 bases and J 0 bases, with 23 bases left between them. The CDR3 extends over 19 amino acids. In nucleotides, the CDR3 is TGCGCCAGCAGCGTTTTTCACCGGGACAACTTTTATAGCAATCAGCCCCAGCATTTT. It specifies CASSVFHRDNFYSNQPQHF.

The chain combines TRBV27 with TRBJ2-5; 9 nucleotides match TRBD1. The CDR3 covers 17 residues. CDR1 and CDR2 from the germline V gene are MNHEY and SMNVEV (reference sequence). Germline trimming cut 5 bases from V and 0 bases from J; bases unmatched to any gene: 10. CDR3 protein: CASSGSPTGGYQETQYF. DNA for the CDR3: TGTGCCAGCAGTGGGTCCCCGACAGGGGGGTACCAAGAGACCCAGTACTTC.

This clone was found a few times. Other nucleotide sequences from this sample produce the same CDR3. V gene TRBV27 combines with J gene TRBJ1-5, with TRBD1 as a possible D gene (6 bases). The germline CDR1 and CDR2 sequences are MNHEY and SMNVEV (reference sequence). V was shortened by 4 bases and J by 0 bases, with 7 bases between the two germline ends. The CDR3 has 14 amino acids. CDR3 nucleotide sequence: TGTGCCAGCAGTTCGACAGGTAGCAATCAGCCCCAGCATTTT. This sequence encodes CASSSTGSNQPQHF.

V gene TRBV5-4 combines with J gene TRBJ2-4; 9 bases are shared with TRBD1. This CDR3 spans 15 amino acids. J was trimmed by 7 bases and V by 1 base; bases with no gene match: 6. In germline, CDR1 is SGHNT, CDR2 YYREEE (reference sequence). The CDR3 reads CASSLRTGEGNIQYF. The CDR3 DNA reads TGTGCCAGCAGCTTGAGGACAGGGGAGGGTAACATTCAGTACTTC.

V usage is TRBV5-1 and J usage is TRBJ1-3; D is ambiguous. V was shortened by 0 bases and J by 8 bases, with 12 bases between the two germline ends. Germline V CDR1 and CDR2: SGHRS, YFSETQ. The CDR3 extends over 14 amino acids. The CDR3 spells CASSLGITPDTIYF. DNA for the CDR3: TGCGCCAGCAGCTTGGGGATAACCCCGGACACCATATATTTT.

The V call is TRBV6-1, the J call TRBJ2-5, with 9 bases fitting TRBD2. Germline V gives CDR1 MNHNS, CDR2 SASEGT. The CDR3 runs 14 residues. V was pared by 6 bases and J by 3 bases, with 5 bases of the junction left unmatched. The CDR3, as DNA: TGTGCCAGCAGGCGCCGACTAGCGGAAGAGACCCAGTACTTC. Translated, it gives CASRRRLAEETQYF.

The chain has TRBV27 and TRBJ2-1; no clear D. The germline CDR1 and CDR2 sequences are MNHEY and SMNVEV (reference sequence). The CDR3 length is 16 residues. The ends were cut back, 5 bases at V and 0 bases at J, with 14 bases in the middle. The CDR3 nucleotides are TGTGCCAGCAGTCTCCTTGGGCCTAGCTCCTACAATGAGCAGTTCTTC. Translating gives CASSLLGPSSYNEQFF.

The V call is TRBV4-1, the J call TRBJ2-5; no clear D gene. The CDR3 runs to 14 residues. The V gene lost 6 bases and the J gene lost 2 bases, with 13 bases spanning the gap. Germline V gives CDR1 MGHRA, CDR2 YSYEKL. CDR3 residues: CASSNAWGQETQYF. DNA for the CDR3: TGCGCCAGCAGTAACGCCTGGGGACAAGAGACCCAGTACTTC.

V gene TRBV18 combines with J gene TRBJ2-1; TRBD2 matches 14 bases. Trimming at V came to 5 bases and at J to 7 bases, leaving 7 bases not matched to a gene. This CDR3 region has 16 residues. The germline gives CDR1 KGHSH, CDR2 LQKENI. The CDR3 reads CASSNGTSGRSNEQFF. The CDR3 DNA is TGTGCCAGCTCAAATGGGACTAGCGGGAGAAGTAATGAGCAGTTCTTC. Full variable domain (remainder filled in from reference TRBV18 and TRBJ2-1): NAGVMQNPRHLVRRRGQEARLRCSPMKGHSHVYWYRQLPEEGLKFMVYLQKENIIDESGMPKERFSAEFPKEGPSILRIQQVVRGDSAAYFCASSNGTSGRSNEQFFGPGTRLTVL.

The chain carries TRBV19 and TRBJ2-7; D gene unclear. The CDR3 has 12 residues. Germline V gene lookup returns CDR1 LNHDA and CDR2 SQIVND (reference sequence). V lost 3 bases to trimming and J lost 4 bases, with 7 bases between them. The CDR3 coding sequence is TGTGCCAGTAGTATCTGGGGTTACGAGCAGTACTTC. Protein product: CASSIWGYEQYF. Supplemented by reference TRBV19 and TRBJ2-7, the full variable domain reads DGGITQSPKYLFRKEGQNVTLSCEQNLNHDAMYWYRQDPGQGLRLIYYSQIVNDFQKGDIAEGYSVSREKKESFPLTVTSAQKNPTAFYLCASSIWGYEQYFGPGTRLTVT.

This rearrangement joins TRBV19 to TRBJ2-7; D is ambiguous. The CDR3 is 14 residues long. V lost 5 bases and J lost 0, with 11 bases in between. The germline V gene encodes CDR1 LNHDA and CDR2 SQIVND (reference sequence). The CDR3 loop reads CASSRRSSSYEQYF. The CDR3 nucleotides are TGTGCCAGTAGTCGTCGCAGTAGCTCCTACGAGCAGTACTTC. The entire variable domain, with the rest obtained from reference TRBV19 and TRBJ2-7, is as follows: DGGITQSPKYLFRKEGQNVTLSCEQNLNHDAMYWYRQDPGQGLRLIYYSQIVNDFQKGDIAEGYSVSREKKESFPLTVTSAQKNPTAFYLCASSRRSSSYEQYFGPGTRLTVT.

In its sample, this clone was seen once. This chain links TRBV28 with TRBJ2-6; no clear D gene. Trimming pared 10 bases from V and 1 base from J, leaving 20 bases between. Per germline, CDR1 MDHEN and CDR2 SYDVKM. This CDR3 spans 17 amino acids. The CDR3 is CATVTTLLVSGANVLTF. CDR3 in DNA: TGTGCCACCGTTACGACACTCCTTGTTTCTGGGGCCAACGTCCTGACTTTC.